These 29 T cell receptor beta chains share one sample of origin, sequenced in a study of tumor and adjacent non-tumor tissue in lung cancer. Three rounds of nested PCR, following a modified ARM-PCR protocol, produced the TCRbeta library. MiXCR was run by TCRdb on the multiplex PCR reads, yielding one entry per CDR3 protein. This table holds approximately 120,000 distinct CDR3 sequences, more than 60% found once. RNA was extracted from bulk tissue without any cell sorting. The sequencing sample was made of lung tumor tissue. The source is a woman aged 55-69 years with non-small cell lung cancer.

Regarding this clonotype: The junction departs from the called germline gene at one end, perhaps through a read error. This rearrangement joins TRBV5-1 to TRBJ2-7; D is perhaps TRBD2 (5 bases). Germline CDR1 reads SGHRS; CDR2 reads YFSETQ. This CDR3 has 13 residues. The DNA of the CDR3 is TGCGCCAGCATAGGGAAGCCCGACTACCAGCAGTACTTC. Its protein is CASIGKPDYQQYF.

As for this clonotype: Possible read error: a much larger clone is one base away. This is likely a read error, given that the CDR3 carries no conserved phenylalanine or tryptophan at its end. The genes are TRBV6-5 and TRBJ1-1, with D unclear. Germline lookup yields CDR1 MNHEY and CDR2 SVGAGI. Trimming shortened V by 6 bases and J by 0 bases, and 8 bases separated the two germline ends. The length of the CDR3 is 13 residues. The CDR3 DNA sequence: TGTGCCAGCAGCTCGGACGTGAACACTGAAGCTTTCCTT. Translating gives CASSSDVNTEAFL.

With respect to this clonotype: It is likely a read error, because the conserved phenylalanine at the end of the CDR3 is missing. This chain uses TRBV6-1 with TRBJ2-2; D unclear. The V end lost 5 bases, the J end lost 3 bases, and 7 bases lay between the germline ends. The CDR3 has 13 amino acids. CDR1 is MNHNS and CDR2 is SASEGT in the germline V gene. Written as DNA, the CDR3 is TGTGCCAGCAGTATGTCGGACACCGGGGAGCTGTTTCTT. Translated: CASSMSDTGELFL.

This clonotype was counted many times. This chain uses TRBV20-1 with TRBJ2-3; D tentatively fits TRBD1 or TRBD2 (5 bases each). Deletions cut 8 bases from V and 3 bases from J, with 15 bases between. From germline, CDR1 is DFQATT and CDR2 SNEGSKA (reference sequence). The CDR3 covers 13 residues. The CDR3 is CSTQRGRTDTQYF. The CDR3 nucleotides read TGCAGTACCCAAAGGGGACGGACAGATACGCAGTATTTT.

The rearrangement uses TRBV20-1 and TRBJ2-2, with D unresolved. In germline, CDR1 is DFQATT, CDR2 SNEGSKA (reference sequence). The CDR3 sequence is 12 residues long. V lost 7 bases, J lost 9 bases, and 15 bases lay in between. DNA for the CDR3: TGCAGTGTTAATGGACCGACCCGGGAGCTGTTTTTT. Translated: CSVNGPTRELFF.

This clonotype was observed a few times. Since a much larger clone is just one base distant, this may be a read error. The chain joins TRBV28 to TRBJ1-1; no reliable D call. The V gene's germline CDR1 is MDHEN and CDR2 SYDVKM. CDR3 length: 12 amino acids. The germline V and J ends were trimmed by 4 bases and 1 base, with 4 bases remaining between them. CDR3 DNA sequence: TGTGCCAGCAGTTCGAGGAACACTGAAGCTTTCTTT. Amino acid sequence: CASSSRNTEAFF.

This clonotype was seen a single time. V is TRBV12-3 or TRBV12-4 and J is TRBJ2-7; D is unclear. V was pared by 6 bases and J by 6 bases, with 15 bases between. The length of the CDR3 is 13 residues. The DNA for the CDR3 is TGTGCCAGCAGCATGACGGAAACCTGCGAGCAGTACTTC. Its translation: CASSMTETCEQYF.

This clonotype has a single count. A junction end diverges from the germline sequence, so it may reflect a read error. The rearrangement joins TRBV20-1 to TRBJ2-6; 7 bases align to TRBD2. Germline lookup yields CDR1 DFQATT and CDR2 SNEGSKA (reference sequence). The CDR3 sequence is 18 residues long. The CDR3 sequence is CSARVVGGSVSVANVLTF. For the CDR3, the DNA is TGCAGTGCTAGAGTAGTCGGGGGGAGTGTCTCTGTGGCCAACGTCCTGACTTTC.

This clonotype was found once. The junction shows a germline mismatch at one end, possibly a read error. Here the CDR3 reads CDSRTTLSATLTYEHYF. CDR3 in DNA: TGTGACAGTCGCACCACACTTAGCGCGACCCTGACCTACGAGCACTACTTC. This rearrangement joins TRBV6-5 to TRBJ2-7; D perhaps matches TRBD2 (5 bases). Germline CDR1 MNHEY, CDR2 SVGAGI. This CDR3 contains 17 residues.

Comments on this clonotype: A read error is possible here, since a much larger clone lies one base away. The chain recombines TRBV28 with TRBJ2-2; a weak D match, TRBD1 (5 bases). Germline V gene data show CDR1 as MDHEN and CDR2 as SYDVKM. This CDR3 has 13 residues. Trimming removed 9 bases at V and 5 bases at J, with 13 bases between. Here the CDR3 reads CARSKRGTGELFF. The CDR3 DNA follows: TGTGCCAGAAGTAAAAGGGGTACCGGGGAGCTGTTTTTT.

The chain links TRBV28 to TRBJ2-5, with D unresolved. This CDR3 has 14 amino acids. Germline loops: CDR1 MDHEN, CDR2 SYDVKM. Trimming pared 5 bases from V and 9 bases from J, leaving 19 bases between. The CDR3 loop is CASSVVGFFGAQYF. Here the CDR3 DNA reads TGTGCCAGCAGTGTCGTCGGGTTTTTTGGGGCCCAGTACTTC.

To note about this clonotype: No conserved phenylalanine or tryptophan is present at the end of the CDR3, so a read error is the likely explanation. The chain combines TRBV12-3 or TRBV12-4 with TRBJ1-4; D ambiguous. Trimming stripped 5 bases from V and 10 bases from J, with 14 bases between. The CDR3 has 13 residues. CDR3: CASSPSGPGKLFV. The CDR3 bases are TGTGCCAGCAGTCCCTCAGGCCCCGGAAAACTGTTTGTT.

This clonotype was detected a few times. A read error is possible here, since a much larger clone lies one base away. This chain connects TRBV28 to TRBJ1-2, with D unclear. Germline lookup yields CDR1 MDHEN and CDR2 SYDVKM. This CDR3 region has 15 residues. The chain's CDR3 is CVSSPPFGVLYGYTF. CDR3 DNA: TGTGTCAGCAGTCCACCCTTTGGCGTTCTCTATGGCTACACCTTC.

This clonotype was counted at least ten times. This sequence joins TRBV7-8 and TRBJ2-5; D is possibly TRBD2 (5 bases). V was cut by 4 bases and J by 3 bases, with 21 bases left in between. The CDR3 consists of 17 residues. CDR1 is SGHVS and CDR2 is FQNEAQ in the germline V gene. DNA of the CDR3: TGTGCCAGCAGCTCCAGTCTTCGACACTCGGGGAAAGAGACCCAGTACTTC. Translated: CASSSSLRHSGKETQYF.

The V gene is TRBV10-1, the J gene TRBJ1-1, with 12 bases aligning to TRBD1. Germline V gives CDR1 WNHNN, CDR2 SYGVQD (reference sequence). CDR3 length: 15 residues. CDR3 region: CVIYPGTGGLTEAFF. The CDR3, as DNA: TGCGTCATCTACCCTGGGACAGGGGGCCTGACCGAAGCTTTCTTT.

A remark on this clonotype: No conserved phenylalanine or tryptophan is present at the end of the CDR3, so a read error is the likely explanation. The V and J genes are TRBV11-3 and TRBJ2-3, with no clear D. Germline V lookup: CDR1 SGHNT, CDR2 YENEEA. The CDR3 spans 10 residues. The CDR3 bases are TGTGCCAGCAGTAGAGATACACAGTATTCT. This translates into CASSRDTQYS.

This chain uses TRBV5-4 with TRBJ2-3, with 7 bases fitting TRBD1. This CDR3 is built from 13 residues. CDR1 and CDR2 from the germline V gene are SGHNT and YYREEE (reference sequence). Trimming removed 3 bases from V and 6 bases from J; junction bases left unmatched: 4. CDR3 region: CASSWDSDDTQYF. The CDR3 region has the DNA TGTGCCAGCAGCTGGGACAGCGACGATACGCAGTATTTT.

Of note for this clonotype: One junction end does not reproduce the germline sequence, and a read error may be involved. V is TRBV11-1 and J is TRBJ2-1, with TRBD1 matching over 8 bases. The CDR3 is 15 amino acids. CDR1 and CDR2 (germline): SGHAT, FQDESV (reference sequence). CDR3 residues: CASSLFGTGFNKQLF. CDR3 in DNA: TGTGCCAGCAGCTTATTCGGGACAGGTTTCAATAAGCAGCTCTTC. The whole variable domain, remainder taken from reference TRBV11-1 and TRBJ2-1, is EAEVAQSPRYKITEKSQAVAFWCDPISGHATLYWYRQILGQGPELLVQFQDESVVDDSQLPKDRFSAERLKGVDSTLKIQPAELGDSAMYLCASSLFGTGFNKQLFGPGTRLTVL.

As for this clonotype: The conserved final phenylalanine or tryptophan is absent from the CDR3, which likely points to a read error. The chain has TRBV25-1 and TRBJ2-1, with unresolved D. V lost 5 bases to trimming and J lost 10 bases, with 18 bases between them. Germline V gene lookup returns CDR1 MGHDK and CDR2 SYGVNS. This CDR3 has 14 amino acids. The CDR3 nucleotides read TGTGCCAGCAGTACACCCACCCTAGGGAACGAGCAGTTCTTA. It is translated as CASSTPTLGNEQFL.

Comment on this clonotype: One end of the junction fails to match germline, which may point to a read error. The chain links TRBV4-2 to TRBJ1-2; 7 positions agree with TRBD1. The CDR3 is 14 amino acids. CDR1 is LGHNA, CDR2 YNFKEQ, per germline. CDR3 coding DNA: TGTGTCAGCAGGCAAGTCTCCAGGGGGTATGGCTACACCTTC. Translating it yields CVSRQVSRGYGYTF.

About this clonotype: A single base separates this from a much larger clone, so it may be a read error. This chain connects TRBV5-8 to TRBJ2-5, with D perhaps matching TRBD2 (5 bases). The CDR3 consists of 14 residues. Looked up from germline, CDR1 is SGHTS and CDR2 is YDEGEE. The CDR3 coding sequence is TGTACCAGCAGTTACACTAGGCCTGGGGAGACCCAGTACTTC. This sequence encodes CTSSYTRPGETQYF.

In the case of this clonotype: The junction differs from germline at one of its ends, possibly a read error. This chain connects TRBV11-1 to TRBJ2-5; D possibly corresponds to TRBD1 (6 bases). CDR1 is SGHAT, CDR2 FQDESV, per germline (reference sequence). This CDR3 comprises 15 residues. As DNA, the CDR3 is TGTGCTAGCAGCTTTATCCCAGGGGATCATGAGACCCAGTACTTC. Translated, it gives CASSFIPGDHETQYF.

A note on this clonotype: Mismatch with germline at one junction end may stem from a read error. The chain is built from TRBV20-1 and TRBJ1-1; D gene uncertain. CDR1 and CDR2 (germline): DFQATT, SNEGSKA (reference sequence). CDR3 length: 15 residues. The CDR3 bases are TGCAGTGCTAGACCGGGCCCAATGGGAGGGTCCGAAGTTTTCTTT. Translated: CSARPGPMGGSEVFF.

Of note for this clonotype: Germline is not matched at one junction end, which may reflect a read error. DNA for the CDR3: TGTGCCAACAGATTAACAGGGGGCGCGCCCTACGAGCATTACTTC. Translation gives CANRLTGGAPYEHYF. The chain recombines TRBV6-6 with TRBJ2-7; 9 nucleotides line up with TRBD1. Germline V gene sequence: CDR1 MNHNY, CDR2 SVGAGI (reference sequence). The CDR3 sequence is 15 residues long.

On this clonotype: This could be a read error, since a much larger clone is one nucleotide away. The V and J genes are TRBV30 and TRBJ2-3; 11 nucleotides align to TRBD2. This CDR3 contains 14 residues. Germline loops: CDR1 GTSNPN, CDR2 SVGIG (reference sequence). The CDR3 spells CAWGLLAGEDMQYF. Written as DNA, the CDR3 is TGTGCCTGGGGACTACTAGCGGGAGAAGATATGCAGTATTTT. The variable domain in full, completed from reference TRBV30 and TRBJ2-3, reads SQTIHQWPATLVQPVGSPLSLECTVEGTSNPNLYWYRQAAGRGLQLLFYSVGIGQISSEVPQNLSASRPQDRQFILSSKKLLLSDSGFYLCAWGLLAGEDMQYFGPGTRLTVL.

This clonotype appeared many times. The V call is TRBV5-6, the J call TRBJ2-1, with 10 bases identical to TRBD1. Germline-derived CDR1 and CDR2 are SGHDT and YYEEEE. The CDR3 loop spans 15 amino acids. V gave up 4 bases and J gave up 6 bases; unmatched junction bases: 7. The CDR3 sequence: CASSLGTGALNEQFF. The CDR3 region has the DNA TGTGCCAGCAGCCTCGGGACAGGGGCACTCAATGAGCAGTTCTTC. The full variable domain, in which reference TRBV5-6 and TRBJ2-1 provide the parts outside the CDR3, is DAGVTQSPTHLIKTRGQQVTLRCSPKSGHDTVSWYQQALGQGPQFIFQYYEEEERQRGNFPDRFSGHQFPNYSSELNVNALLLGDSALYLCASSLGTGALNEQFFGPGTRLTVL.

Regarding this clonotype: A read error may produce the germline difference seen at one junction end. V is TRBV11-2 and J is TRBJ1-1, with D unresolved. This CDR3 comprises 15 residues. Germline V gene lookup returns CDR1 SGHAT and CDR2 FQNNGV. CDR3 residues: CASILAPSTYTEAFF. The CDR3 DNA sequence: TGTGCCAGCATCTTAGCTCCGTCAACGTACACTGAAGCTTTCTTT. Variable domain in full (rest from reference TRBV11-2 and TRBJ1-1): EAGVAQSPRYKIIEKRQSVAFWCNPISGHATLYWYQQILGQGPKLLIQFQNNGVVDDSQLPKDRFSAERLKGVDSTLKIQPAKLEDSAVYLCASILAPSTYTEAFFGQGTRLTVV.

This clonotype was recorded many times. CDR3 sequence: CSAPEKGQGGGYTF. The CDR3 bases are TGCAGCGCCCCCGAAAAGGGGCAGGGAGGTGGCTACACCTTC. This chain joins TRBV29-1 and TRBJ1-2; maybe TRBD1 (5 bases). V lost 7 bases to trimming and J lost 7 bases, with 22 bases between them. Germline V gene lookup returns CDR1 SQVTM and CDR2 ANQGSEA. The CDR3 extends over 14 amino acids.

Comments on this clonotype: One end of the junction does not line up with germline, which may come from a read error. The chain recombines TRBV6-6 with TRBJ2-7, with D possibly being TRBD1 (6 bases). CDR1 and CDR2 (germline): MNHNY, SVGAGI (reference sequence). The CDR3 is 15 amino acids. The CDR3 loop is CARSHQRGGDYEQYF. The CDR3 DNA follows: TGTGCCAGGAGTCACCAGAGAGGGGGAGACTACGAGCAGTATTTC.